Each of the 9 T cell receptor beta chains below was sequenced from the same sample in a study of cytomegalovirus exposure and HLA in healthy donors. The study ran its PCR with 60 Vbeta and 13 Jbeta primers. The table came from immunoSEQ multiplex PCR; TCRdb's copy has only in-frame clones and leaves some out. The sample includes approximately 120,000 clones. The sequenced sample consisted of PBMCs. The source is a woman in her sixties or seventies in good health and CMV-seronegative.

The chain recombines TRBV28 with TRBJ2-2, with 10 bases identical to TRBD2. The CDR3 extends over 16 amino acids. In germline, CDR1 is MDHEN, CDR2 SYDVKM. J was trimmed by 4 bases and V by 7 bases; bases with no gene match: 9. The CDR3 loop reads CASTNPGLATTGELFF. In DNA form, the CDR3 reads TGTGCCAGCACGAATCCGGGACTAGCGACCACCGGGGAGCTGTTTTTT.

The V call is TRBV18, the J call TRBJ2-7; TRBD2 aligns across 10 bases. The junction had 10 bases not matched to a gene; V was cut back by 5 bases and J by 6 bases. CDR3 length: 15 residues. Germline V gene sequence: CDR1 KGHSH, CDR2 LQKENI. CDR3 sequence reads: CASSEGLAGVSEQYF. The CDR3 coding sequence is TGTGCCAGCTCAGAGGGTCTAGCGGGAGTTAGCGAGCAGTACTTC.

This rearrangement joins TRBV19 to TRBJ2-6, with 8 bases aligning to TRBD1. This CDR3 spans 17 amino acids. The junction had 6 bases not matched to a gene; V was cut back by 5 bases and J by 0 bases. CDR1 and CDR2 (germline): LNHDA, SQIVND (reference sequence). The CDR3: CASSPGQVRSGANVLTF. The DNA for the CDR3 is TGTGCCAGTAGTCCGGGACAGGTCCGCTCTGGGGCCAACGTCCTGACTTTC.

This chain joins TRBV14 and TRBJ1-3; D may be TRBD1 (5 bases). This CDR3 has 15 amino acids. The germline CDR1 and CDR2 sequences are SGHDN and FVKESK. Trimming left V 3 bases short and J 3 bases short, with 12 bases between. CDR3 protein: CASSQMRQSGNTIYF. Written as DNA, the CDR3 is TGTGCCAGCAGCCAGATGAGACAGAGTGGAAACACCATATATTTT.

This chain uses TRBV10-1 with TRBJ2-5; 8 nucleotides match TRBD1. The end of the DNA fits TRBJ2-7 better, so the J call may be wrong. The CDR3 totals 14 residues. The germline gives CDR1 WNHNN, CDR2 SYGVQD (reference sequence). CDR3 coding DNA: TGCGCCAGGAGACAGGGGAATGGTTCCTACGAGCAGTACTTC. Translation gives CARRQGNGSYEQYF.

The V call is TRBV18, the J call TRBJ2-3; no clear D gene. V dropped 4 bases and J dropped 4 bases, with 6 bases sitting between them. The CDR3 consists of 12 residues. Per germline, CDR1 KGHSH and CDR2 LQKENI. CDR3 nucleotide sequence: TGTGCCAGCTCACTCCCTTCAGATACGCAGTATTTT. Amino acids: CASSLPSDTQYF. The whole variable domain, filled in from reference TRBV18 and TRBJ2-3, reads NAGVMQNPRHLVRRRGQEARLRCSPMKGHSHVYWYRQLPEEGLKFMVYLQKENIIDESGMPKERFSAEFPKEGPSILRIQQVVRGDSAAYFCASSLPSDTQYFGPGTRLTVL.

V is TRBV5-8 and J is TRBJ1-5; D uncertain. The CDR3 runs 14 residues. Trimming left V 1 base short and J 4 bases short, with 9 bases between. Germline V gene data show CDR1 as SGHTS and CDR2 as YDEGEE. The CDR3 protein is CASSLYGKNQPQHF. The CDR3 DNA reads TGTGCCAGCAGCTTGTATGGCAAAAATCAGCCCCAGCATTTT.

This chain links TRBV5-4 with TRBJ1-4; D gene ambiguous. The V and J ends lost 0 bases and 8 bases respectively, with 11 bases between them. The CDR3 totals 14 residues. CDR1 is SGHNT and CDR2 is YYREEE in the germline V gene (reference sequence). This CDR3 reads CASSLEGAGEKLFF. The DNA of the CDR3 is TGTGCCAGCAGCTTGGAGGGCGCGGGGGAAAAACTGTTTTTT.

The CDR3 here is CASSLEGQPYSGNTIYF. The CDR3 region has the DNA TGTGCCAGCAGCTTGGAGGGACAGCCTTACTCTGGAAACACCATATATTTT. The chain has TRBV5-4 and TRBJ1-3; 7 bases align to TRBD1. This CDR3 is 17 amino acids long. Germline V gene sequence: CDR1 SGHNT, CDR2 YYREEE (reference sequence). V lost 0 bases to trimming and J lost 0 bases; unmatched junction nucleotides: 6. The full variable domain, its missing parts supplied by reference TRBV5-4 and TRBJ1-3, is ETGVTQSPTHLIKTRGQQVTLRCSSQSGHNTVSWYQQALGQGPQFIFQYYREEENGRGNFPPRFSGLQFPNYSSELNVNALELDDSALYLCASSLEGQPYSGNTIYFGEGSWLTVV.